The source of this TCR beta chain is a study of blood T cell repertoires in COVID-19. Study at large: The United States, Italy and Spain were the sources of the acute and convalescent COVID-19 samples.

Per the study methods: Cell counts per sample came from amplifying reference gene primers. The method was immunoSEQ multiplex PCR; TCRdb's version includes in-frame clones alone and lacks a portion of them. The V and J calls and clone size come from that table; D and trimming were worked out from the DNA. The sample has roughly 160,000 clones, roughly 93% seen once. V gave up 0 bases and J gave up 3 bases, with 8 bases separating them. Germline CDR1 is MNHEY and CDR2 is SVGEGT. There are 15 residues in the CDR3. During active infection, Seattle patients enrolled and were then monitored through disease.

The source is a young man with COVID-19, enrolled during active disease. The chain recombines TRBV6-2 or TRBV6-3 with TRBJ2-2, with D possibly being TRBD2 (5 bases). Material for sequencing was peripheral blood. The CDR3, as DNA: TGTGCCAGCAGTTACTCGACCGGGGACACCGGGGAGCTGTTTTTT. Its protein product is CASSYSTGDTGELFF.